This TCR beta chain derives from a study of T cell responses to AZD1222 COVID-19 vaccine (dated by TCRdb to the early 2020s). At the level of the whole study: TCR sequencing was performed for 230 to 250 trial participants, of whom about 200 were given two doses of AZD1222 and around 26 were given two doses of MenACWY control vaccine. Trial participants were enrolled by age into subgroups of 18-55, 56-69 and 70-plus years, and approximately 150, 30 and 60 TCR-sequenced participants, respectively, were included in these subgroups. General findings and caveats noted by the study authors: Most participants were white British and females outnumbered males, and the authors suggested that clonal diversity may have been underestimated. Epitopes outside the regions mutated in the B.1.351 and B.1.1.7 variants were reportedly recognized by nearly half of the unique spike-specific TCRs. The vaccine-associated CD4 TCRs covered the entire spike protein, and the dominant responses fell in regions 160-218 and 743-854. Because no day 14 peak-response samples were available, repertoires were characterized only after the peak T cell response. The 56-69-year group was small, and its depth increase did not reach significance, likely because of low power. Only six AZD1222 recipients were SARS-CoV-2 seropositive at baseline, limiting conclusions about previously exposed vaccinees. Spike-specific TCR breadth and depth rose significantly after two AZD1222 doses compared with day 0 and with MenACWY recipients.

With respect to this clone: The clone's antigen remains unknown. No qualities accompany the bases; no much larger clone lies one base away.

Spanning cysteine to phenylalanine, the CDR3 consists of 14 amino acids. Of all the DNA, just the CDR3 is kept, 42 bases in frame from base 1. From the germline V gene, CDR1 is KGHDR and CDR2 is SFDVKD. Trimming costs V 1 base and J 6 bases, and their ends lie 12 bases apart. The time point label corresponds to: about 28 days (+/-7) after the second vaccine dose. AZD1222 recipients whose second dose came at about 4 weeks and those whose second dose came at about 12 weeks were combined into one group, since spike-specific TCR depth and breadth did not differ between the two schedules. Vaccinee samples were obtained from the UK trials COV001 and COV002, which included a single-blind randomized controlled phase 2/3 trial of AZD1222 (ChAdOx1 nCoV-19) in healthy adults. For TCRbeta chain sequencing, PBMC samples from trial participants were taken at day 0 and at day 28 after the second dose. The CDR3 regions of human TCRbeta chains were analyzed by immunosequencing. Regarding the original processing steps: TCRs in the repertoires were matched against a reference library of SARS-CoV-2-specific TCRs that had been generated with the MIRA antigen-specificity platform. Breadth meant the fraction of unique TCRs that were SARS-CoV-2-associated, whereas depth meant the fraction of total T cells that were SARS-CoV-2-associated. Using the MIRA data, each spike-specific TCR was assigned both to the spike region to which the TCR was reactive and to a CD4 or CD8 class. Log10-transformed breadth and depth values were compared by one-way ANOVA with Sidak's multiple comparisons tests. TCRdb re-hosts the immuneACCESS table, in-frame sequences only. Its copies lack some clones; in the studies checked, an unresolved V gene accounts for under half of them, and the cause for the rest is not known. V and J calls plus clone size are reproduced from that table; the DNA served to infer D and trimming. The table for this sample lists roughly 270,000 clones; around 93% of them were counted only once. The leading ten clones occupy around 0.57% of the sample.

This clonotype was sampled from an adult who received the AZD1222 COVID-19 vaccine. This receptor chain uses TRBV24-1 and TRBJ2-7; the D segment cannot be called with confidence. The sample here was peripheral blood, taken 28 days after the second AZD1222 dose. The CDR3 is CATSDFRSAGEQYF. The nucleotide sequence is given as TGTGCCACCAGTGATTTCCGAAGTGCCGGCGAGCAGTACTTC.